The clone carrying this T cell receptor (beta chain) was observed once. No antigen is known for it. The Oncomine TCR Beta short-read assay sequenced DNA from cultured CD4+ T cells. Genomic DNA was isolated from CD4+ T cells that had been cultured. TCRdb analysed the PCR reads with MiXCR anew, one entry per CDR3 protein. The sample gives about 19,000 distinct CDR3 sequences, around a third of which show up once; about 16% is in the top ten. The data originate from a study of vaccination and CD4 T cells after COVID-19. Study-level information: Overlapping peptides covering the spike proteins of SARS-CoV-2, HCoV-NL63, HCoV-OC43 and HCoV-229E were added to stimulate cells. Each of the control cultures got a CEFX pool, an HIV-1 Nef pool, or no peptide. Study-wide results and limits: Looking at convalescent patients, 304 of their 307 vaccine-specific clones were spike mono-reactive.

Treatment noted: roughly 11-day PBMC culture with coronavirus spike peptide pools or control peptides (ViraFEST assay). The CDR3 has 13 residues. CDR1 is SGHRS and CDR2 is YFSETQ in the germline V gene. V lost 3 bases, J lost 5 bases, and 8 bases lay in between. The J gene is TRBJ2-2, the V gene TRBV5-1; tentatively, D is TRBD1 (6 bases). Specimen: cultured CD4+ T cells from blood. This clonotype was obtained from a human donor with COVID-19. The CDR3 DNA reads TGCGCCAGCAGCTGGGACAAGACCGGGGAGCTGTTTTTT. It encodes CASSWDKTGELFF.